One and the same sample provided the 12 T cell receptor beta chains below, sequenced in a study of regulatory T cells in long-lasting Graves disease (dated by TCRdb to the early 2020s). The time point label on this specimen signifies: persistent/refractory GD, antithyroid drugs over 5 years with positive TRAb. For both TCR sequencing and RNA sequencing, RNA was extracted from PBMCs using TRIzol. The method was multiplex PCR. Instrument used: Illumina HiSeq 4000. TCR beta libraries were built with iRepertoire HTBI primers and Arm-PCR amplification of CDR3 regions. The public reads were reprocessed in TCRdb via fastp at Q25 and MiXCR, keeping in-frame beta chains. A single entry per CDR3 protein holds the most common genes and DNA from its merged rows. The sample table shows roughly 470,000 distinct CDR3 sequences, and under 25% are seen once. The ten top clones hold 7% to 9.5% of the sample. Sequenced material: peripheral blood mononuclear cells (PBMCs), taken when the disease was refractory, from a patient treated with antithyroid drugs. The receptors were sampled from a female donor with Graves disease.

In this sample, this clonotype turned up many times. V and J are TRBV11-2 and TRBJ2-7, with 10 nucleotides matching TRBD1. Unmatched junction bases numbered 10, after V lost 1 base and J lost 1 base. CDR3 length: 18 amino acids. CDR1 SGHAT and CDR2 FQNNGV come from the germline V gene. CDR3 in amino acids: CASSLVGQTGGLSYEQYF. CDR3 DNA: TGTGCCAGCAGCTTAGTGGGGCAGACAGGGGGCCTTTCCTACGAGCAGTACTTC.

The chain combines TRBV28 with TRBJ1-6; D remains unclear. Germline CDR1 and CDR2: MDHEN and SYDVKM. The germline V and J ends were trimmed by 4 bases and 7 bases, with 5 bases remaining between them. The length of the CDR3 is 12 residues. CDR3 DNA: TGTGCCAGCAGTTCGCAGAATTCACCCCTCCACTTT. Translated, it gives CASSSQNSPLHF.

The sample holds a few counts of this clonotype. V gene TRBV27 combines with J gene TRBJ1-5; D uncertain. V lost 2 bases and J lost 3, with 8 bases in between. CDR3 length: 14 residues. Germline CDR1 is MNHEY and CDR2 is SMNVEV (reference sequence). DNA for the CDR3: TGTGCCAGCAGTTTAGCCGGGCCCAATCAGCCCCAGCATTTT. This encodes CASSLAGPNQPQHF.

This clonotype was counted a single time. The rearrangement uses TRBV11-2 and TRBJ2-2, with 10 bases lining up with TRBD2. The ends lost 5 bases at V and 5 bases at J; junction bases unmatched: 8. CDR1 is SGHAT and CDR2 is FQNNGV in the germline V gene. This CDR3 spans 16 amino acids. CDR3: CASSPLAGGGTGELFF. The CDR3 DNA reads TGTGCCAGCAGCCCTTTAGCGGGAGGAGGGACCGGGGAGCTGTTTTTT. Together with reference TRBV11-2 and TRBJ2-2, the CDR3 gives the full variable domain: EAGVAQSPRYKIIEKRQSVAFWCNPISGHATLYWYQQILGQGPKLLIQFQNNGVVDDSQLPKDRFSAERLKGVDSTLKIQPAKLEDSAVYLCASSPLAGGGTGELFFGEGSRLTVL.

V usage is TRBV20-1 and J usage is TRBJ1-6, with no clear D. The CDR3 extends over 12 amino acids. V lost 5 bases and J 6 bases, leaving 8 bases between the germline ends. The germline gives CDR1 DFQATT, CDR2 SNEGSKA (reference sequence). CDR3 coding DNA: TGCAGTGCTTGGCAGTTTAATTCACCCCTCCACTTT. This sequence encodes CSAWQFNSPLHF.

There are many counts of this clonotype. V gene TRBV6-2 or TRBV6-3 combines with J gene TRBJ1-5, with 7 positions matching TRBD1. The trim removed 6 bases at V and 4 bases at J, leaving 6 bases unmatched. The CDR3 spans 14 residues. From germline, CDR1 is MNHEY and CDR2 SVGEGT. DNA for the CDR3: TGTGCCAGCAGGAGACAGGGTGGAAATCAGCCCCAGCATTTT. Its translation: CASRRQGGNQPQHF.

The V gene is TRBV11-2, the J gene TRBJ2-7; D unresolved. Between the trimmed V and J ends, which lost 5 bases and 0 bases, there was a span of 14 bases. The CDR3 covers 15 residues. Germline V gene sequence: CDR1 SGHAT, CDR2 FQNNGV. The CDR3 nucleotides are TGTGCCAGCAGCCCTGCGCTTACGTCCTCCTACGAGCAGTACTTC. Translation: CASSPALTSSYEQYF. Together with reference TRBV11-2 and TRBJ2-7, the CDR3 gives the full variable domain: EAGVAQSPRYKIIEKRQSVAFWCNPISGHATLYWYQQILGQGPKLLIQFQNNGVVDDSQLPKDRFSAERLKGVDSTLKIQPAKLEDSAVYLCASSPALTSSYEQYFGPGTRLTVT.

This clonotype showed up just a few times. V and J are TRBV28 and TRBJ1-6; the match to TRBD1 covers 7 bases. V trimming: 6 bases; J trimming: 7 bases; junction bases outside the gene matches: 3. The CDR3 runs to 13 residues. Germline V lookup: CDR1 MDHEN, CDR2 SYDVKM. The CDR3 DNA sequence: TGTGCCAGCAGGATACAGGGGAATTCACCCCTCCACTTT. Translation: CASRIQGNSPLHF.

This clonotype was recorded a few times. The chain carries TRBV29-1 and TRBJ2-7; D gene unclear. V shed 1 base and J shed 0 bases, with 7 bases lying between them. The CDR3 sequence is 13 residues long. Germline CDR1 is SQVTM and CDR2 is ANQGSEA. The CDR3 sequence: CSVEVSSSYEQYF. The CDR3 bases are TGCAGCGTTGAAGTCTCCAGCTCCTACGAGCAGTACTTC.

The chain has TRBV30 and TRBJ1-3, with D maybe TRBD1 (5 bases). Trimming took 1 base from V and 1 from J, leaving 8 bases between them. CDR1 is GTSNPN, CDR2 SVGIG, per germline (reference sequence). This CDR3 comprises 14 residues. This CDR3 reads CAWSAGQSGNTIYF. CDR3 sequence (DNA): TGTGCCTGGAGTGCGGGGCAGTCTGGAAACACCATATATTTT.

The V and J genes are TRBV28 and TRBJ2-3, with D possibly being TRBD2 (6 bases). Trimming pared 3 bases from V and 2 bases from J, leaving 9 bases between. The germline V gene has CDR1 MDHEN and CDR2 SYDVKM. The CDR3 loop spans 14 amino acids. The CDR3 spells CASSLGLPTDTQYF. DNA for the CDR3: TGTGCCAGCAGTTTGGGACTTCCCACAGATACGCAGTATTTT.

The genes are TRBV27 and TRBJ1-5; no clear D gene. V lost 3 bases to trimming and J lost 3 bases, with 6 bases between them. The CDR3 runs to 13 residues. CDR1 MNHEY and CDR2 SMNVEV come from the germline V gene (reference sequence). CDR3 amino acids: CASSFEFNQPQHF. For the CDR3, the DNA is TGTGCCAGCAGTTTCGAATTCAATCAGCCCCAGCATTTT.